Listed below are T cell receptor beta chains from one sample, sequenced in a study of T cell responses to AZD1222 COVID-19 vaccine. Sequencing used immunoSEQ multiplex PCR; TCRdb keeps in-frame clones, though not all of them. The sample yields about 100,000 clones, about 87% seen once. This specimen consisted of peripheral blood, obtained on day 0 of AZD1222 vaccination. The receptors were gathered from an adult in good health. The CDR3 runs from the conserved cysteine through the conserved F or W. D genes are given only for firm matches. A clone size is listed for some rows: how often the clone was seen (once, few, many), or a class if it is expanded.

v_call: TRBV6-5; d_call: TRBD2; j_call: TRBJ2-5; clone_size: -; cdr3_nt: TGTGCCAGCCACCGTACCGGGACTAGCAAAGAGACCCAGTACTTC; cdr3_aa: CASHRTGTSKETQYF
v_call: TRBV29-1; d_call: TRBD1; j_call: TRBJ2-2; clone_size: -; cdr3_nt: TGCAGCGTTGAACCTGGGACAGGGGCAAGTACCGGGGAGCTGTTTTTT; cdr3_aa: CSVEPGTGASTGELFF
v_call: TRBV28; d_call: -; j_call: TRBJ1-5; clone_size: -; cdr3_nt: TGTGCCAGCAGGGTTCCGTCGAATCAGCCCCAGCATTTT; cdr3_aa: CASRVPSNQPQHF
v_call: TRBV7-8; d_call: TRBD2; j_call: TRBJ2-3; clone_size: -; cdr3_nt: TGTGCCAGCAGCGTAAGCGGGGGGGGCACAGATACGCAGTATTTT; cdr3_aa: CASSVSGGGTDTQYF
v_call: TRBV7-9; d_call: -; j_call: TRBJ1-2; clone_size: -; cdr3_nt: TGTGCCAGCAGCTTGGATGCGGACGGAGACTATGGCTACACCTTC; cdr3_aa: CASSLDADGDYGYTF
v_call: TRBV7-2; d_call: TRBD2; j_call: TRBJ2-7; clone_size: -; cdr3_nt: TGTGCCAGCAGCCACCGGACTAGCGGGGGGTCTGGCGAGCAGTACTTC; cdr3_aa: CASSHRTSGGSGEQYF
v_call: TRBV28; d_call: -; j_call: TRBJ1-4; clone_size: -; cdr3_nt: TGTGCCAGCAGTCACAGGGTTTCAACTAATGAAAAACTGTTTTTT; cdr3_aa: CASSHRVSTNEKLFF
v_call: TRBV7-3; d_call: -; j_call: TRBJ2-3; clone_size: -; cdr3_nt: TGTGCCAGCAGCTTAACGGCAGGGGAGAGCACAGATACGCAGTATTTT; cdr3_aa: CASSLTAGESTDTQYF
v_call: TRBV5-1; d_call: TRBD1; j_call: TRBJ2-2; clone_size: -; cdr3_nt: TGCGCCAGCAGCTCGGGACAGAAAGTGAACACCGGGGAGCTGTTTTTT; cdr3_aa: CASSSGQKVNTGELFF
v_call: TRBV27; d_call: -; j_call: TRBJ2-3; clone_size: -; cdr3_nt: TGTGCCAGCAGTTTATATGGTAGCTTGGCAGATACGCAGTATTTT; cdr3_aa: CASSLYGSLADTQYF
v_call: TRBV28; d_call: -; j_call: TRBJ1-5; clone_size: -; cdr3_nt: TGTGCCAGCAGTTCGTTTCGGGGGGCGTTACCTCAGCCCCAGCATTTT; cdr3_aa: CASSSFRGALPQPQHF
v_call: TRBV29-1; d_call: -; j_call: TRBJ2-7; clone_size: -; cdr3_nt: TGCAGCGCCCGAATAGGCTACGAGCAGTACTTC; cdr3_aa: CSARIGYEQYF
v_call: TRBV18; d_call: -; j_call: TRBJ2-7; clone_size: once; cdr3_nt: TGTGCCAGCTCACCACGTGGCAGGGAGTACGAGCAGTACTTC; cdr3_aa: CASSPRGREYEQYF
v_call: TRBV7-2; d_call: TRBD1; j_call: TRBJ1-4; clone_size: -; cdr3_nt: TGTGCCAGCAGCTTCGACAGGGGTGCTAATGAAAAACTGTTTTTT; cdr3_aa: CASSFDRGANEKLFF
v_call: TRBV28; d_call: TRBD2; j_call: TRBJ2-3; clone_size: -; cdr3_nt: TGTGCCAGCAGTTTAAGGGGGACTAGCGGGGGAGATACGCAGTATTTT; cdr3_aa: CASSLRGTSGGDTQYF
v_call: TRBV6-5; d_call: -; j_call: TRBJ1-5; clone_size: -; cdr3_nt: TGTGCCAGCAGTAAGGGAAGGTACCAGCCCCAGCATTTT; cdr3_aa: CASSKGRYQPQHF
v_call: TRBV18; d_call: TRBD2; j_call: TRBJ2-7; clone_size: -; cdr3_nt: TGTGCCAGCTCCGAAGCGGGAGTCCTCTACGAGCAGTACTTC; cdr3_aa: CASSEAGVLYEQYF
v_call: TRBV7-2; d_call: -; j_call: TRBJ2-1; clone_size: -; cdr3_nt: TGTGCCAGCAGCTTACAAGGTGGAACCTACAATGAGCAGTTCTTC; cdr3_aa: CASSLQGGTYNEQFF
v_call: TRBV10-3; d_call: TRBD2; j_call: TRBJ2-3; clone_size: -; cdr3_nt: TGTGCCATCAGTGGGACTAGCGGGGGGATTACAGATACGCAGTATTTT; cdr3_aa: CAISGTSGGITDTQYF
v_call: TRBV7-2; d_call: -; j_call: TRBJ2-7; clone_size: -; cdr3_nt: TGTGCCAGCAGCTTTTCCAGATCCTCCTACGAGCAGTACTTC; cdr3_aa: CASSFSRSSYEQYF
v_call: TRBV5-1; d_call: TRBD1; j_call: TRBJ2-1; clone_size: -; cdr3_nt: TGCGCCAGCAGCCCGGGACAGGGGTCGTACAATGAGCAGTTCTTC; cdr3_aa: CASSPGQGSYNEQFF
v_call: TRBV15; d_call: TRBD1; j_call: TRBJ2-1; clone_size: -; cdr3_nt: TGTGCCACCAGCAGACGAATACCCGGGACAGGGCCCTACAATGAGCAGTTCTTC; cdr3_aa: CATSRRIPGTGPYNEQFF
v_call: TRBV3-1/TRBV3-2; d_call: -; j_call: TRBJ1-2; clone_size: -; cdr3_nt: TGTGCCAGCAGCCAAGATCGAGAGCGAAACTATGGCTACACCTTC; cdr3_aa: CASSQDRERNYGYTF
v_call: TRBV4-1; d_call: -; j_call: TRBJ1-6; clone_size: -; cdr3_nt: TGCGCCAGCAGCCAAATAACAGAAAAATTTTCACCCCTCCACTTT; cdr3_aa: CASSQITEKFSPLHF
v_call: TRBV5-1; d_call: TRBD1; j_call: TRBJ1-1; clone_size: -; cdr3_nt: TGCGCCAGCAGCTTCGCAGGACAGGGGGAGGACACTGAAGCTTTCTTT; cdr3_aa: CASSFAGQGEDTEAFF
v_call: TRBV30; d_call: -; j_call: TRBJ2-6; clone_size: -; cdr3_nt: TGTGCCTGGAGTCTAGCCTACTCTGGGGCCAACGTCCTGACTTTC; cdr3_aa: CAWSLAYSGANVLTF
v_call: TRBV21-1; d_call: -; j_call: TRBJ1-1; clone_size: -; cdr3_nt: TGTGCCAGCAACCTACAGGGAATGAAAGGGACTGAAGCTTTCTTT; cdr3_aa: CASNLQGMKGTEAFF
v_call: TRBV28; d_call: -; j_call: TRBJ2-7; clone_size: -; cdr3_nt: TGTGCCAGCAGTACGACAGTTGACTACGAGCAGTACTTC; cdr3_aa: CASSTTVDYEQYF
v_call: TRBV19; d_call: -; j_call: TRBJ1-2; clone_size: -; cdr3_nt: TGTGCCAGTAGTATTATCCAGGGCGCTAACTATGGCTACACCTTC; cdr3_aa: CASSIIQGANYGYTF
v_call: TRBV3-1/TRBV3-2; d_call: -; j_call: TRBJ2-7; clone_size: -; cdr3_nt: TGTGCCAGCAGCGCAGGATCCCCCTACGAGCAGTACTTC; cdr3_aa: CASSAGSPYEQYF
v_call: TRBV7-8; d_call: -; j_call: TRBJ2-2; clone_size: -; cdr3_nt: TGTGCCAGCAGCCGTAACAGGGTGGGAAACACCGGGGAGCTGTTTTTT; cdr3_aa: CASSRNRVGNTGELFF
v_call: TRBV19; d_call: -; j_call: TRBJ2-5; clone_size: -; cdr3_nt: TGTGCCAGTAGTATACCCAGAGGAGAGACCCAGTACTTC; cdr3_aa: CASSIPRGETQYF
v_call: TRBV6-5; d_call: TRBD1; j_call: TRBJ1-1; clone_size: -; cdr3_nt: TGTGCCAGCAGTTATTCAGGGGGGACTGAAGCTTTCTTT; cdr3_aa: CASSYSGGTEAFF
v_call: TRBV5-1; d_call: TRBD1; j_call: TRBJ1-3; clone_size: -; cdr3_nt: TGCGCCAGCAGAAGGGACAGGGGATCTGGAAACACCATATATTTT; cdr3_aa: CASRRDRGSGNTIYF
v_call: TRBV19; d_call: TRBD1; j_call: TRBJ1-1; clone_size: once; cdr3_nt: TGTGCCAGTAGTATAGATCCCCGGACAGGGGTGAACACTGAAGCTTTCTTT; cdr3_aa: CASSIDPRTGVNTEAFF
v_call: TRBV24-1; d_call: TRBD2; j_call: TRBJ2-2; clone_size: -; cdr3_nt: TGTGCCACCAGCCGGGGGGGTGCGGGAGTGCTGTTTTTT; cdr3_aa: CATSRGGAGVLFF
v_call: TRBV28; d_call: -; j_call: TRBJ2-7; clone_size: once; cdr3_nt: TGTGCCAGCAGTTTTACTATTCGGTCTCGCGAGCAGTACTTC; cdr3_aa: CASSFTIRSREQYF
v_call: TRBV4-2; d_call: -; j_call: TRBJ2-3; clone_size: once; cdr3_nt: TGTGCCAGCAGCCCGGGCCTGGACTCACTCTTGAGTAGGGCAGATACGCAGTATTTT; cdr3_aa: CASSPGLDSLLSRADTQYF
v_call: TRBV6-4; d_call: TRBD2; j_call: TRBJ2-1; clone_size: -; cdr3_nt: TGTGCCAGCAGTGAACTAGCGGGAGTCGGGGAGCAGTTCTTC; cdr3_aa: CASSELAGVGEQFF
v_call: TRBV18; d_call: TRBD2; j_call: TRBJ2-1; clone_size: -; cdr3_nt: TGTGCCAGCTCACCGGCGACTAGCGGGGGAAATGAGCAGTTCTTC; cdr3_aa: CASSPATSGGNEQFF
v_call: TRBV6-4; d_call: -; j_call: TRBJ1-6; clone_size: -; cdr3_nt: TGTGCCAGCAGTGAACTCGGCCAATCACCCCTCCACTTT; cdr3_aa: CASSELGQSPLHF
v_call: TRBV6-2/TRBV6-3; d_call: -; j_call: TRBJ1-1; clone_size: -; cdr3_nt: TGTGCCAGCAGTGCGCTGGGGGAGGAGAACACTGAAGCTTTCTTT; cdr3_aa: CASSALGEENTEAFF
v_call: TRBV10-3; d_call: -; j_call: TRBJ2-6; clone_size: medium-sized; cdr3_nt: TGTGCCACACGAGAGGACTCTGGGGCCAACGTCCTGACTTTC; cdr3_aa: CATREDSGANVLTF
v_call: TRBV11-2; d_call: -; j_call: TRBJ2-1; clone_size: -; cdr3_nt: TGTGCCAGCAGCTTAGTGGTCTACAGGGTTGAGCAGTTCTTC; cdr3_aa: CASSLVVYRVEQFF